These 8 T cell receptor beta chains share one sample of origin, sequenced in a study of blood T cells in healthy people across ages. A sample-barcoded 5' primer and a J-beta primer mix were used in a second PCR of roughly 6 to 12 cycles. TCRdb reprocessed the 5' RACE reads with MiXCR, giving one entry per CDR3 protein. The data hold approximately 800,000 distinct CDR3 sequences, with 46% observed a single time. Input material: blood. The source is an elderly man in good health.

About this clonotype itself: The junction differs from germline at one of its ends, possibly a read error. This rearrangement joins TRBV18 to TRBJ2-5; D is undetermined. This CDR3 has 14 residues. Germline CDR1 KGHSH, CDR2 LQKENI. The DNA for the CDR3 is TGTGCCAGATCACCACCTAACTCACAAGAGACCCAGTACTTC. It encodes CARSPPNSQETQYF.

This clonotype was recorded only once. The CDR3 DNA is TGTGCCAGCAGTGCGACTAGCGGGATAGGTGAGCAGTACTTC. Translating gives CASSATSGIGEQYF. V usage is TRBV12-3 or TRBV12-4 and J usage is TRBJ2-5; 11 nucleotides line up with TRBD2. The CDR3 is 14 amino acids. The V and J ends lost 5 bases and 11 bases, in that order; junction bases with no gene match: 10.

The chain links TRBV6-2 or TRBV6-3 to TRBJ2-7; D is perhaps TRBD1 or TRBD2 (5 bases each). CDR1 and CDR2 (germline): MNHEY, SVGEGT. The germline V and J ends were trimmed by 8 bases and 3 bases, with 20 bases remaining between them. CDR3 size: 15 residues. The CDR3 DNA reads as TGTGCCAGCGCTTCAGCCGGGACGTCGTTCTACGAGCAGTACTTC. This encodes CASASAGTSFYEQYF.

J is TRBJ2-5 and V is TRBV24-1, with D possibly called TRBD1 or TRBD2 (5 bases each). The V end lost 7 bases, the J end lost 4 bases, and 12 bases lay between the germline ends. CDR1 is KGHDR and CDR2 is SFDVKD in the germline V gene. The CDR3 spans 13 residues. This chain's CDR3 is CATREGTRETQYF. The CDR3 bases are TGTGCCACCAGAGAAGGGACCCGAGAGACCCAGTACTTC.

Points on this clonotype: One base away lies a much larger clone, so this may be a sequencing read error. This chain uses TRBV5-1 with TRBJ2-1, with D possibly matching TRBD1 (5 bases). The V end lost 0 bases, the J end lost 13 bases, and 17 bases lay between the germline ends. This CDR3 contains 14 residues. CDR1 SGHRS and CDR2 YFSETQ come from the germline V gene. The DNA of the CDR3 is TGCGCCAGCAGCTTGGCTGGGGCGGAAGAGACCCAGTTCTTC. This translates into CASSLAGAEETQFF. Full variable domain (rest looked up from reference TRBV5-1 and TRBJ2-1): KAGVTQTPRYLIKTRGQQVTLSCSPISGHRSVSWYQQTPGQGLQFLFEYFSETQRNKGNFPGRFSGRQFSNSRSEMNVSTLELGDSALYLCASSLAGAEETQFFGPGTRLTVL.

The CDR3 loop reads CASSSDRGISYEQYF. CDR3 DNA sequence: TGTGCCAGCAGTTCGGACCGGGGGATCTCCTACGAGCAGTACTTC. This chain uses TRBV6-5 with TRBJ2-5; the D gene is possibly TRBD2 (6 bases). The J call is uncertain, as TRBJ2-7 better fits the DNA end. Per the germline V gene, CDR1 is MNHEY and CDR2 is SVGAGI. CDR3 length equals 15 residues.

The rearrangement joins TRBV29-1 to TRBJ2-4; D tentatively reads TRBD1 or TRBD2 (7 bases each). Between the trimmed V and J ends, which lost 4 bases and 0 bases, there was a span of 10 bases. Germline loops: CDR1 SQVTM, CDR2 ANQGSEA. CDR3 length equals 14 residues. The CDR3 protein is CSVARGGAKNIQYF. CDR3 nucleotides: TGCAGCGTTGCCAGGGGGGGAGCCAAAAACATTCAGTACTTC.

The chain is built from TRBV29-1 and TRBJ2-7; 8 bases agree with TRBD2. Germline assignment: CDR1 SQVTM and CDR2 ANQGSEA. The CDR3 totals 15 residues. The V gene end was trimmed by 4 bases and the J gene end by 5 bases; junction bases not matched to a gene: 13. The CDR3 bases are TGCAGCGTTGCCCAGTACAGCGGGAGCGTCAACGAGCAGTACTTC. It encodes CSVAQYSGSVNEQYF.